These 3 T cell receptor beta chains originate from one sample sequenced in a study of CXCR4 blockade with PD-1 therapy in pancreatic cancer. Clones were read by immunoSEQ multiplex PCR, and TCRdb kept only the in-frame ones, dropping some. The sample records about 17,000 clones, 72% being singletons. Sample: tumor tissue. The origin of the receptors is a human donor with pancreatic ductal adenocarcinoma.

The chain combines TRBV11-3 with TRBJ1-3; possible D gene TRBD1, 5 bases. Germline lookup yields CDR1 SGHNT and CDR2 YENEEA. Trimming cost V 5 bases and J 10 bases, with 18 bases left between them. This CDR3 is 14 amino acids long. This CDR3 is CASSRGTVAGTIYF. The CDR3 DNA reads TGTGCCAGCAGCCGTGGGACGGTGGCAGGGACCATATATTTT.

This chain connects TRBV28 to TRBJ2-6; D is tentatively TRBD1 or TRBD2 (6 bases each). Between the trimmed V and J ends, which lost 8 bases and 0 bases, there was a span of 14 bases. The germline V gene encodes CDR1 MDHEN and CDR2 SYDVKM. The CDR3 contains 16 residues. CDR3 region: CASHRRGSSGANVLTF. DNA for the CDR3: TGTGCCAGCCACAGGAGGGGGAGCTCTGGGGCCAACGTCCTGACTTTC.

The rearrangement joins TRBV5-1 to TRBJ2-2; TRBD1 matches at 7 bases. This CDR3 contains 15 residues. Germline lookup yields CDR1 SGHRS and CDR2 YFSETQ. V lost 0 bases to trimming and J lost 3 bases; unmatched junction nucleotides: 2. Here the CDR3 DNA reads TGCGCCAGCAGCTTGGGACAGGGCCACACCGGGGAGCTGTTTTTT. Amino acids: CASSLGQGHTGELFF.